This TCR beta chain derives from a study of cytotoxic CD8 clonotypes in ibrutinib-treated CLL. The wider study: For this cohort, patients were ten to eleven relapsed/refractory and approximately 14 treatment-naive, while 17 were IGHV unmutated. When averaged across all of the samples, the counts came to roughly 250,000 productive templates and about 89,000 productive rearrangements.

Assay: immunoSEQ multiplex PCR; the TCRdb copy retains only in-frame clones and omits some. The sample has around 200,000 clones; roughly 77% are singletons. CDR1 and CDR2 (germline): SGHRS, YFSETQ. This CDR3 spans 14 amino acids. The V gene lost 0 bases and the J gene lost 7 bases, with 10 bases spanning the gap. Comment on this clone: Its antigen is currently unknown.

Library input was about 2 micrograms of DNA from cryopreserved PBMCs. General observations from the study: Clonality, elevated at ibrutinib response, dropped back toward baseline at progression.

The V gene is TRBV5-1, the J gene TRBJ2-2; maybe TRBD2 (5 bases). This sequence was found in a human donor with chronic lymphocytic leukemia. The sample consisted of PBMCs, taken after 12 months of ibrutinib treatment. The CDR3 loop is CASSLVGMGGELFF. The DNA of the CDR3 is TGCGCCAGCAGCTTGGTCGGGATGGGCGGGGAGCTGTTTTTT.